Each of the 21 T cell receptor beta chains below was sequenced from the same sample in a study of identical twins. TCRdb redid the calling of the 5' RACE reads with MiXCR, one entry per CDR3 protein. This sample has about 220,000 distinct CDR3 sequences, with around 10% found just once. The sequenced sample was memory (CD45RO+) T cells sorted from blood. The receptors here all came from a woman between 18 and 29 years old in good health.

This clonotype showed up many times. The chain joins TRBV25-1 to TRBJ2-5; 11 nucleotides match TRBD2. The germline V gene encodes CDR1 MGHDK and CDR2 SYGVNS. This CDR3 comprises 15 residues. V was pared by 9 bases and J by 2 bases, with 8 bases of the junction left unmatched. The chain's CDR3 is CARKGLAEGQETQYF. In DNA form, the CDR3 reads TGTGCCAGAAAGGGACTAGCGGAGGGACAAGAGACCCAGTACTTC.

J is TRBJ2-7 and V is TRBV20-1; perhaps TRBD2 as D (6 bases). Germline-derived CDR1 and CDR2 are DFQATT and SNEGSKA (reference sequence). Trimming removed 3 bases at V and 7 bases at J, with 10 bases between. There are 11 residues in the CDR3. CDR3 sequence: CSARPAGEQYF. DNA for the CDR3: TGCAGTGCTAGGCCTGCGGGAGAGCAGTACTTC.

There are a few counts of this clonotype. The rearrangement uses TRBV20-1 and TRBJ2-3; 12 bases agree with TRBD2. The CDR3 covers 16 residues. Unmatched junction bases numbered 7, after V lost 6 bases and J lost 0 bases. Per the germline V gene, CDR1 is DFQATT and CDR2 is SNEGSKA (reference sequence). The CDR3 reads CSARIGTSGSTDTQYF. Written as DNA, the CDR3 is TGCAGTGCCCGCATCGGGACTAGCGGGAGCACAGATACGCAGTATTTT.

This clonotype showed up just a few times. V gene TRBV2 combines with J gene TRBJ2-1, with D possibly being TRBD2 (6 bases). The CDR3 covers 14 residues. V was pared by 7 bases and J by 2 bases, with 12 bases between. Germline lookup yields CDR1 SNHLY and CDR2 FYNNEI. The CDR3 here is CASNGGWTYNEQFF. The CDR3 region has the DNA TGTGCCAGCAATGGGGGGTGGACCTACAATGAGCAGTTCTTC. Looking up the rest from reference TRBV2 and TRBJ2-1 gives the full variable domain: EPEVTQTPSHQVTQMGQEVILRCVPISNHLYFYWYRQILGQKVEFLVSFYNNEISEKSEIFDDQFSVERPDGSNFTLKIRSTKLEDSAMYFCASNGGWTYNEQFFGPGTRLTVL.

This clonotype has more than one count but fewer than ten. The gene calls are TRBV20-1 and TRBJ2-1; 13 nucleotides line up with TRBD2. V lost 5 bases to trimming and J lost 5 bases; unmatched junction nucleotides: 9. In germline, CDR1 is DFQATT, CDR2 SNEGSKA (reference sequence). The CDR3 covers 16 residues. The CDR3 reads CSADGLAGESHNEQFF. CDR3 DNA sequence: TGCAGTGCTGACGGACTAGCGGGAGAGTCCCACAATGAGCAGTTCTTC.

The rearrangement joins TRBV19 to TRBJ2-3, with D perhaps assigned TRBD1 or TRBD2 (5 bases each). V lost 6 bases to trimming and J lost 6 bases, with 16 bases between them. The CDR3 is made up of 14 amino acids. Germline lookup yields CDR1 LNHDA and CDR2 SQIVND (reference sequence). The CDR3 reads CASSLGALVDTQYF. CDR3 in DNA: TGTGCCAGTAGCCTCGGGGCTCTTGTTGATACGCAGTATTTT.

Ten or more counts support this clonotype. The CDR3 DNA reads TGTGCCAGCAGTCAGGGGGCAGGGACTGAAGCTTTCTTT. It encodes CASSQGAGTEAFF. This chain uses TRBV27 with TRBJ1-1, with 8 bases lining up with TRBD1. Germline assignment: CDR1 MNHEY and CDR2 SMNVEV (reference sequence). This CDR3 spans 13 amino acids. V shed 5 bases and J 5 bases; nucleotides not matched to a gene: 4.

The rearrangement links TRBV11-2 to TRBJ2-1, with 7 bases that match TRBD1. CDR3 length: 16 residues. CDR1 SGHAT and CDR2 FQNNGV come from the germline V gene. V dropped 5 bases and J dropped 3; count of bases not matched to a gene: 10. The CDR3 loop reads CASSPNRGSIYNEQFF. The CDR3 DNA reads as TGTGCCAGCAGCCCGAACAGGGGTTCTATCTACAATGAGCAGTTCTTC.

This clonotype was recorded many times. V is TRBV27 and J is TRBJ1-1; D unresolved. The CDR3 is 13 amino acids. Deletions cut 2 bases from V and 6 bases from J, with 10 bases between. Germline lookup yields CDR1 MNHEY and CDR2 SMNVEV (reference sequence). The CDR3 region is CASSLDLGPEAFF. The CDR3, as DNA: TGTGCCAGCAGTTTAGATCTCGGGCCTGAAGCTTTCTTT.

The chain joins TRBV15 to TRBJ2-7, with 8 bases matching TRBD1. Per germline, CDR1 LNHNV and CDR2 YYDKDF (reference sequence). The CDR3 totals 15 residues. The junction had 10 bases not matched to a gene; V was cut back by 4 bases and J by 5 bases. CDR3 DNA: TGTGCCACCAGCACGCAGCCGGGACAGGCTAACGAGCAGTACTTC. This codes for CATSTQPGQANEQYF. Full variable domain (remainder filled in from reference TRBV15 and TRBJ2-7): DAMVIQNPRYQVTQFGKPVTLSCSQTLNHNVMYWYQQKSSQAPKLLFHYYDKDFNNEADTPDNFQSRRPNTSFCFLDIRSPGLGDTAMYLCATSTQPGQANEQYFGPGTRLTVT.

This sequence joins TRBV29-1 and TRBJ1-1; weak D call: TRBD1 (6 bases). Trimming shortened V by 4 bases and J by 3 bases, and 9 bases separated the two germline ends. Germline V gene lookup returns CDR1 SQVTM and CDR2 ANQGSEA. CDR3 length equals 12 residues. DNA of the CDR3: TGCAGCGTTGGACCAGGGGACACTGAAGCTTTCTTT. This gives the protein CSVGPGDTEAFF.

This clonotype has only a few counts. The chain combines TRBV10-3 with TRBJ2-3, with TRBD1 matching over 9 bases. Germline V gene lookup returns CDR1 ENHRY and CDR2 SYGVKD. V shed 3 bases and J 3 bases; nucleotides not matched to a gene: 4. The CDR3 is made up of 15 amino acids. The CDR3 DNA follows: TGTGCCATCAGTGATCGTGGGACAGGGACAGATACGCAGTATTTT. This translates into CAISDRGTGTDTQYF.

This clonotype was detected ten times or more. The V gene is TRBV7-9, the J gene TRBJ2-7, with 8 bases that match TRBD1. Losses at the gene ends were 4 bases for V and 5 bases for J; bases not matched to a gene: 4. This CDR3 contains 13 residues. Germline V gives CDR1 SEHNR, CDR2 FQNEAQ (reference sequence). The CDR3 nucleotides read TGTGCCAGCAGCTGGAGGACAGGGAACGAGCAGTACTTC. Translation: CASSWRTGNEQYF.

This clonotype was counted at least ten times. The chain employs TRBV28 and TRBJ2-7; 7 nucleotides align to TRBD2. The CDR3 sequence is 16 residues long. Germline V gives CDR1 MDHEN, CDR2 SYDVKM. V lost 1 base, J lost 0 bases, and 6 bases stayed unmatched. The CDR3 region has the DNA TGTGCCAGCAGTTTATTGGCAGGGAGGGGCTCCTACGAGCAGTACTTC. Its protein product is CASSLLAGRGSYEQYF.

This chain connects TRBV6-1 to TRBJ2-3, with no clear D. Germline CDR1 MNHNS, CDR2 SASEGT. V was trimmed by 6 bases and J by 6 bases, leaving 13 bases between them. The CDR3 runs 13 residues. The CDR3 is CASRRQTGDTQYF. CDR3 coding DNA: TGTGCCAGCAGGAGACAAACCGGGGATACGCAGTATTTT.

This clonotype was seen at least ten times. CDR3 sequence reads: CASSFRASEAFF. The DNA for the CDR3 is TGTGCCAGCAGTTTTCGGGCCTCTGAAGCTTTCTTT. The J gene is TRBJ1-1, the V gene TRBV12-3 or TRBV12-4; D uncertain. The CDR3 has 12 residues. The ends were cut back, 3 bases at V and 6 bases at J, with 8 bases in the middle.

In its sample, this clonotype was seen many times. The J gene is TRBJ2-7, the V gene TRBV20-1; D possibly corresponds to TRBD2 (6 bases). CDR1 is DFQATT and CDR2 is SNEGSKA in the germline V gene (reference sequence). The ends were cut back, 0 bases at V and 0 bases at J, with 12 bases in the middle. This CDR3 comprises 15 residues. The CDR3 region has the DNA TGCAGTGCTAGAGATTGGTCTAGCGCCTCCTACGAGCAGTACTTC. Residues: CSARDWSSASYEQYF.

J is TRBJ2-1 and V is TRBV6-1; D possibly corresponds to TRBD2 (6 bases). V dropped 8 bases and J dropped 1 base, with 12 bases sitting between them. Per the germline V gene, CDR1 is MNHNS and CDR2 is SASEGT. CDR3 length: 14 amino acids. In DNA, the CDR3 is TGTGCCAGCTGTCGCCGGGGGTCCTACAATGAGCAGTTCTTC. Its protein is CASCRRGSYNEQFF.

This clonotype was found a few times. The CDR3 bases are TGTGCCAGCGGACCTAGCGGGAGTGGCGACGAGCAGTACTTC. Translation: CASGPSGSGDEQYF. The gene calls are TRBV7-9 and TRBJ2-7; TRBD2 matches at 10 bases. Germline V gene lookup returns CDR1 SEHNR and CDR2 FQNEAQ (reference sequence). This CDR3 has 14 residues. Trimming at V came to 8 bases and at J to 5 bases, leaving 9 bases not matched to a gene.

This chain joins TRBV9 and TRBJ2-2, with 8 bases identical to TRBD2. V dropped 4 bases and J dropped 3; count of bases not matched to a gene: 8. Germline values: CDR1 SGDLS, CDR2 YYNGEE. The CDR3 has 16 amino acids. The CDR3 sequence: CASSPLAGSYTGELFF. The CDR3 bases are TGTGCCAGCAGCCCGTTAGCGGGATCGTACACCGGGGAGCTGTTTTTT.

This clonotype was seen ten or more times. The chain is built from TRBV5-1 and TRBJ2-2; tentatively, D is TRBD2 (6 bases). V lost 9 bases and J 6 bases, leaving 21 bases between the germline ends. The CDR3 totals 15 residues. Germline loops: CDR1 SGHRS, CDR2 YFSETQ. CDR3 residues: CATRRGDSTAGELFF. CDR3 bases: TGCGCCACCCGGCGCGGGGACTCCACGGCCGGGGAGCTGTTTTTT. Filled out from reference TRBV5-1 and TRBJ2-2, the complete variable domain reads KAGVTQTPRYLIKTRGQQVTLSCSPISGHRSVSWYQQTPGQGLQFLFEYFSETQRNKGNFPGRFSGRQFSNSRSEMNVSTLELGDSALYLCATRRGDSTAGELFFGEGSRLTVL.